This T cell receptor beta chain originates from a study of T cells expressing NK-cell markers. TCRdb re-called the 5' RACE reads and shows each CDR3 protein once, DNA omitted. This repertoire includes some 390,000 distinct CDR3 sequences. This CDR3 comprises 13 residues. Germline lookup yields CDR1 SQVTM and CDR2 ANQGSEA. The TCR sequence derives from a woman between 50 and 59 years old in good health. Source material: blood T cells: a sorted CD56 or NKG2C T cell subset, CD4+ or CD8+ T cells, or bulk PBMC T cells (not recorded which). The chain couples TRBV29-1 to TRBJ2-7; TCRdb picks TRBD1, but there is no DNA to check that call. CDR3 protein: CSVMTGKSYEQYF.